These T cell receptor beta chains were read from a single sample in a study of T cell repertoires in cytomegalovirus infection. TCRdb processed the reads anew with MiXCR; each CDR3 protein has one entry. The sample holds a few hundred thousand distinct CDR3 sequences, 20% to 25% seen once. Sequencing was performed on CD8+ T cells from PBMCs. These receptors all stem from a human donor in good health (CMV status not recorded). Some clones in this sample may be carry-over from other donors' samples. The CDR3 runs from the conserved cysteine through the conserved F or W. D genes are given only for firm matches. Clone size is stated in some rows and not others, as once, few, many or a class when expanded.

clone_size	v_call	d_call	cdr3_length	j_call	cdr3_aa	cdr3_nt
few	TRBV20-1	TRBD2	19	TRBJ2-1	CSARQLAGGSAVYYNEQFF	TGCAGTGCTAGACAACTAGCGGGGGGCTCGGCGGTCTACTACAATGAGCAGTTCTTC
few	TRBV12-3/TRBV12-4	TRBD1	14	TRBJ1-2	CASSSPTGAGGYTF	TGTGCCAGCAGTTCCCCGACAGGGGCAGGAGGCTACACCTTC
few	TRBV6-1	TRBD1	15	TRBJ2-5	CASSYRGWDQETQYF	TGTGCCAGCAGTTACAGGGGGTGGGATCAAGAGACCCAGTACTTC
NA	TRBV11-1	NA	15	TRBJ1-1	CASSLGATLNTEAFF	TGTGCCAGCAGCTTAGGGGCTACATTGAACACTGAAGCTTTCTTT
few	TRBV7-9	NA	15	TRBJ2-1	CASSQSISPGTSEFF	TGTGCCAGCAGCCAATCGATTTCACCCGGGACTTCTGAGTTCTTC
once	TRBV15	TRBD1	14	TRBJ1-1	CATSRRGQGAEAFF	TGTGCCACCAGCAGGCGTGGGCAGGGGGCTGAAGCTTTCTTT
NA	TRBV29-1	NA	13	TRBJ2-3	CSVGGRSTDTQYF	TGCAGCGTTGGTGGCCGGTCCACAGATACGCAGTATTTT
NA	TRBV12-3/TRBV12-4	NA	12	TRBJ2-1	CASSSPTVEQFF	TGTGCCAGCAGCTCCCCAACAGTTGAGCAGTTCTTC
NA	TRBV24-1	NA	12	TRBJ2-1	CATSFSSNEQFF	TGTGCCACCAGCTTTTCCTCAAATGAGCAGTTCTTC
NA	TRBV30	NA	13	TRBJ2-3	CAWSVTGTDTQYF	TGTGCCTGGTCCGTCACTGGCACAGATACGCAGTATTTT
many	TRBV28	TRBD2	19	TRBJ2-3	CASSSGTSGGPVGVDTQYF	TGTGCCAGCAGTTCCGGGACTAGCGGGGGCCCAGTTGGGGTAGATACGCAGTATTTT
NA	TRBV7-9	NA	15	TRBJ2-7	CASRKQGGQVYEQYF	TGTGCCAGCAGGAAACAGGGTGGCCAGGTCTACGAGCAGTACTTC
few	TRBV12-5	NA	13	TRBJ1-5	CASGSTTDQPQHF	TGTGCTAGTGGTTCAACGACAGATCAGCCCCAGCATTTT
many	TRBV28	TRBD1	16	TRBJ2-7	CASSSTGTGDPYEQYF	TGTGCCAGCAGTAGTACCGGGACAGGGGACCCCTACGAGCAGTACTTC
NA	TRBV29-1	NA	14	TRBJ2-7	CSVEEAGSTYEQYF	TGCAGCGTTGAAGAAGCCGGGAGCACCTACGAGCAGTACTTC
NA	TRBV19	TRBD1	16	TRBJ1-5	CASSMDRGLSNQPQHF	TGTGCCAGTAGTATGGACAGGGGTTTAAGCAATCAGCCCCAGCATTTT
NA	TRBV7-8	NA	14	TRBJ2-7	CASSLGAAIYEQYF	TGTGCCAGCAGCTTAGGGGCAGCGATCTACGAGCAGTACTTC
NA	TRBV20-1	NA	14	TRBJ2-7	CSAPDSRSSYEQYF	TGCAGTGCGCCGGACAGCCGGAGCTCCTACGAGCAGTACTTC
many	TRBV7-6	NA	14	TRBJ1-4	CASSRMGLGEKLFF	TGTGCCAGCAGTCGTATGGGGTTAGGTGAAAAACTGTTTTTT
NA	TRBV20-1	NA	13	TRBJ1-1	CSAGDGMNTEAFF	TGCAGTGCCGGGGACGGCATGAACACTGAAGCTTTCTTT
NA	TRBV23-1	NA	17	TRBJ2-3	CASSQDGGLFSTDTQYF	TGCGCCAGCAGTCAAGACGGGGGATTATTTAGCACAGATACGCAGTATTTT
NA	TRBV7-1	NA	16	TRBJ2-2	CASSPPLGQNTGELFF	TGTGCCAGCAGCCCGCCCCTCGGGCAGAACACCGGGGAGCTGTTTTTT
many	TRBV7-2	TRBD2	19	TRBJ2-5	CASSSPYPSTSGGAETQYF	TGTGCCAGCAGCTCCCCTTACCCGTCGACTAGCGGGGGGGCTGAGACCCAGTACTTC
NA	TRBV27	NA	12	TRBJ2-7	CASSSAGREQYF	TGTGCCAGCAGTTCGGCTGGACGCGAGCAGTACTTC
NA	TRBV5-8	NA	11	TRBJ2-1	CASSFGYEQFF	TGTGCCAGCAGCTTTGGGTACGAGCAGTTCTTC
few	TRBV20-1	TRBD1	18	TRBJ1-6	CSAPRTGGPSSYNSPLHF	TGCAGTGCTCCTCGGACAGGGGGCCCGAGCTCCTATAATTCACCCCTCCACTTT
NA	TRBV6-2/TRBV6-3	NA	13	TRBJ2-7	CASSYSDTYEQYF	TGTGCCAGCAGTTACTCGGACACTTACGAGCAGTACTTC
many	TRBV7-8	NA	14	TRBJ2-5	CASSLVGSQETQYF	TGTGCCAGCAGCTTAGTTGGATCCCAAGAGACCCAGTACTTC
few	TRBV20-1	NA	16	TRBJ1-1	CSARPLRDTKNTEAFF	TGCAGTGCTAGACCGCTCCGGGACACCAAGAACACTGAAGCTTTCTTT
NA	TRBV12-3/TRBV12-4	NA	15	TRBJ2-5	CASSPPGAWQETQYF	TGTGCCAGCAGTCCCCCGGGGGCTTGGCAAGAGACCCAGTACTTC
NA	TRBV30	TRBD1	13	TRBJ1-1	CAWSDGQGTEAFF	TGTGCCTGGAGTGACGGACAGGGCACTGAAGCTTTCTTT
once	TRBV11-2	NA	15	TRBJ2-1	CASSHRPATRDEQFF	TGTGCCAGCAGCCACCGCCCAGCGACTCGGGATGAGCAGTTCTTC
NA	TRBV15	TRBD1	13	TRBJ1-2	CAAGTGGGYGYTF	TGTGCCGCCGGGACAGGGGGCGGTTATGGCTACACCTTC
NA	TRBV7-6	NA	15	TRBJ1-6	CASSLETVYNSPLHF	TGTGCCAGCAGCTTAGAGACCGTTTATAATTCACCCCTCCACTTT
once	TRBV18	TRBD1	17	TRBJ1-2	CASSPNRGQIIPYGYTF	TGTGCCAGCTCACCAAACAGGGGGCAGATAATACCCTATGGCTACACCTTC
medium-sized	TRBV7-8	NA	13	TRBJ1-1	CASSGHLNTEAFF	TGTGCCAGCAGTGGACACTTGAACACTGAAGCTTTCTTT
NA	TRBV20-1	TRBD2	13	TRBJ2-7	CSAGRGGSYEQYF	TGCAGTGCAGGGCGGGGGGGCTCCTACGAGCAGTACTTC
few	TRBV28	TRBD1	17	TRBJ2-5	CASSPGTGGAFQETQYF	TGTGCCAGCAGTCCCGGGACAGGGGGCGCCTTCCAAGAGACCCAGTACTTC
NA	TRBV7-3	NA	13	TRBJ2-1	CASSLTSGQQQFF	TGTGCCAGCAGCTTAACCTCGGGCCAGCAGCAGTTCTTC